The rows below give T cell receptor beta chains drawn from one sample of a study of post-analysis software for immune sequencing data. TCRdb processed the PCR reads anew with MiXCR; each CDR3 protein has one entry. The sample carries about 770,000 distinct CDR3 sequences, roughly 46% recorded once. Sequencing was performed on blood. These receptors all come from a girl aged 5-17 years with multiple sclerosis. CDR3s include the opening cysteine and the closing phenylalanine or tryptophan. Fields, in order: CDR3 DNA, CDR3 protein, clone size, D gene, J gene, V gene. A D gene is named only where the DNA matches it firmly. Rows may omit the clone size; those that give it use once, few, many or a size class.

CDR3nt: TGTGCCAGCAGCCAAGCGGGGGGCGGGGCCACCAATGAGCAGTTCTTC; CDR3aa: CASSQAGGGATNEQFF; abundance: -; d_gene: -; j_gene: TRBJ2-1; v_gene: TRBV4-2
CDR3nt: TGTGCCATCCAGGCCGGGGATACGCAGTATTTT; CDR3aa: CAIQAGDTQYF; abundance: -; d_gene: -; j_gene: TRBJ2-3; v_gene: TRBV12-3/TRBV12-4
CDR3nt: TGCAGCGTTCATGGAGGGATCAGAGAAACTAGCACAGATACGCAGTATTTT; CDR3aa: CSVHGGIRETSTDTQYF; abundance: -; d_gene: -; j_gene: TRBJ2-3; v_gene: TRBV29-1
CDR3nt: TGTGCCAGCAGCCAAGGCGGGGCCTCCTACGAGCAGTACTTC; CDR3aa: CASSQGGASYEQYF; abundance: few; d_gene: -; j_gene: TRBJ2-7; v_gene: TRBV3-1
CDR3nt: TGTGCCAGCTCACAGGAAACGGTGAACACTGAAGCTTTCTTT; CDR3aa: CASSQETVNTEAFF; abundance: -; d_gene: -; j_gene: TRBJ1-1; v_gene: TRBV18
CDR3nt: TGTGCCAGCAGCTCTCAACTCTACACAGGGGCTGAGCAGTTCTTC; CDR3aa: CASSSQLYTGAEQFF; abundance: -; d_gene: TRBD1; j_gene: TRBJ2-1; v_gene: TRBV11-2
CDR3nt: TGTGCCAGCAGTTACCGGGGGTCAGAGCAGTTCTTC; CDR3aa: CASSYRGSEQFF; abundance: -; d_gene: -; j_gene: TRBJ2-1; v_gene: TRBV6-5
CDR3nt: TGTGCCAGCAGGACCCTCCGGGGTTCCTACGAGCAGTACTTC; CDR3aa: CASRTLRGSYEQYF; abundance: few; d_gene: -; j_gene: TRBJ2-7; v_gene: TRBV6-5
CDR3nt: TGTGCCAGCAGCGTGAGCGGGAGCTCCTACAATGAGCAGTTCTTC; CDR3aa: CASSVSGSSYNEQFF; abundance: many; d_gene: TRBD2; j_gene: TRBJ2-1; v_gene: TRBV9
CDR3nt: TGTGCTAGTGGTTGTGGAAGAGACCTAGAGACCCAGTACTTC; CDR3aa: CASGCGRDLETQYF; abundance: -; d_gene: -; j_gene: TRBJ2-5; v_gene: TRBV12-5
CDR3nt: TGTGCCATAAGACAGGGGATAGGTGAAAAACTGTTTTTT; CDR3aa: CAIRQGIGEKLFF; abundance: -; d_gene: TRBD1; j_gene: TRBJ1-4; v_gene: TRBV10-3
CDR3nt: TGTGCCATCAGTGACGGGGTAACCGGGAGTCAGCCCCAGCATTTT; CDR3aa: CAISDGVTGSQPQHF; abundance: -; d_gene: -; j_gene: TRBJ1-5; v_gene: TRBV10-3
CDR3nt: TGTCCCGGCTTAGGAGGGCGACTAGCGGGGACTAGCACAGATACGCAGTATTTT; CDR3aa: CPGLGGRLAGTSTDTQYF; abundance: few; d_gene: TRBD2; j_gene: TRBJ2-3; v_gene: TRBV7-3
CDR3nt: TGCGCCAGCAGCCTAACCAGCCCAGGGGCCAGCTCCTACAATGAGCAGTTCTTC; CDR3aa: CASSLTSPGASSYNEQFF; abundance: -; d_gene: -; j_gene: TRBJ2-1; v_gene: TRBV4-1
CDR3nt: TGTGCCACCAGTGATTCAGGGGAGAATGGCTACACCTTC; CDR3aa: CATSDSGENGYTF; abundance: -; d_gene: -; j_gene: TRBJ1-2; v_gene: TRBV24-1
CDR3nt: TGTGCCAGCAGCGTAAACGGGATAGGGGATACGCAGTATTTT; CDR3aa: CASSVNGIGDTQYF; abundance: -; d_gene: -; j_gene: TRBJ2-3; v_gene: TRBV9
CDR3nt: TGCGCCAGCAGCTTGGGACTAGCGGAACCCCTCTGGAACGAGCAGTACTTC; CDR3aa: CASSLGLAEPLWNEQYF; abundance: once; d_gene: TRBD2; j_gene: TRBJ2-7; v_gene: TRBV5-1
CDR3nt: TGTGCCAGCAGCCAAAGGCGAAACTATGGCTACACCTTC; CDR3aa: CASSQRRNYGYTF; abundance: few; d_gene: -; j_gene: TRBJ1-2; v_gene: TRBV3-1
CDR3nt: TGTGCCAGCAGTCGACAGGGGGTGGGCACTGAGCAGTTCTTC; CDR3aa: CASSRQGVGTEQFF; abundance: -; d_gene: TRBD1; j_gene: TRBJ2-1; v_gene: TRBV6-5
CDR3nt: TGTGCCAGCAGCTTAGGGGGGTCTCGAGATGAAAAACTGTTTTTT; CDR3aa: CASSLGGSRDEKLFF; abundance: -; d_gene: -; j_gene: TRBJ1-4; v_gene: TRBV7-6
CDR3nt: TGTGCCAGCAGCTTCCCCAGAGATGGCAAAAACATTCAGTACTTC; CDR3aa: CASSFPRDGKNIQYF; abundance: -; d_gene: -; j_gene: TRBJ2-4; v_gene: TRBV7-9
CDR3nt: TGCAGTGCCCAGAGGCGGACGGGACTAGTCGACGAGCAGTACTTC; CDR3aa: CSAQRRTGLVDEQYF; abundance: -; d_gene: TRBD2; j_gene: TRBJ2-7; v_gene: TRBV20-1
CDR3nt: TGCGCCAGCAGCCAAGATAGCGGGCTCACAGATACGCAGTATTTT; CDR3aa: CASSQDSGLTDTQYF; abundance: few; d_gene: TRBD2; j_gene: TRBJ2-3; v_gene: TRBV4-3
CDR3nt: TGTGCCAGCAGCGAGCAGACAGGGGGCTTCTACGAGCAGTACTTC; CDR3aa: CASSEQTGGFYEQYF; abundance: -; d_gene: TRBD1; j_gene: TRBJ2-7; v_gene: TRBV27
CDR3nt: TGTGCCGGCACATCTCGGAGGGTAGGCACAGATACGCAGTATTTT; CDR3aa: CAGTSRRVGTDTQYF; abundance: -; d_gene: -; j_gene: TRBJ2-3; v_gene: TRBV7-2
CDR3nt: TGTGCCACCAGTGATGGAGGAGGCTACGAGCAGTACTTC; CDR3aa: CATSDGGGYEQYF; abundance: few; d_gene: -; j_gene: TRBJ2-7; v_gene: TRBV24-1
CDR3nt: TGTGCCAGCAGTTACGAGGACTACTACGAGCAGTACTTC; CDR3aa: CASSYEDYYEQYF; abundance: -; d_gene: -; j_gene: TRBJ2-7; v_gene: TRBV6-6
CDR3nt: TGTGCCAGCAGGCCTGGGGACTATCGGAGCTCCTACGAGCAGTACTTC; CDR3aa: CASRPGDYRSSYEQYF; abundance: few; d_gene: TRBD2; j_gene: TRBJ2-7; v_gene: TRBV12-3/TRBV12-4
CDR3nt: TGTGCCAGCAGGGAGGACAGGGCAGATGGCTACACCTTC; CDR3aa: CASREDRADGYTF; abundance: -; d_gene: TRBD1; j_gene: TRBJ1-2; v_gene: TRBV6-4
CDR3nt: TGTGCCAGCAGTGAGGGACTAGTTGGGCGAAAAGAGACCCAGTACTTC; CDR3aa: CASSEGLVGRKETQYF; abundance: -; d_gene: TRBD2; j_gene: TRBJ2-5; v_gene: TRBV25-1
CDR3nt: TGCAGCGTTGAACTGGGGACCCAACAAGAGACCCAGTACTTC; CDR3aa: CSVELGTQQETQYF; abundance: -; d_gene: -; j_gene: TRBJ2-5; v_gene: TRBV29-1
CDR3nt: TGTGCCAGCAGCCCCCCGCGGGGCCTAGCATCTTACGAGCAGTACTTC; CDR3aa: CASSPPRGLASYEQYF; abundance: -; d_gene: -; j_gene: TRBJ2-7; v_gene: TRBV7-2
CDR3nt: TGTGCCAGCAGATTGGACAGGCAACCACCCTACGAGCAGTACTTC; CDR3aa: CASRLDRQPPYEQYF; abundance: few; d_gene: TRBD1; j_gene: TRBJ2-7; v_gene: TRBV7-9
CDR3nt: TGTGCCAGCAGCTTACAGGGGCTTGGCTACACCTTC; CDR3aa: CASSLQGLGYTF; abundance: -; d_gene: -; j_gene: TRBJ1-2; v_gene: TRBV7-9
CDR3nt: TGTGCCAGCTCCTGGGGTTCCAATAATGAAAAACTGTTTTTT; CDR3aa: CASSWGSNNEKLFF; abundance: -; d_gene: -; j_gene: TRBJ1-4; v_gene: TRBV2
CDR3nt: TGTGCCAGCAGTGATTGGGACAGTGGCACAGATACGCAGTATTTT; CDR3aa: CASSDWDSGTDTQYF; abundance: few; d_gene: TRBD1; j_gene: TRBJ2-3; v_gene: TRBV6-1
CDR3nt: TGTGCCAGCAGTTTAAGGCTCGGGGGGGAGCAGTACTTC; CDR3aa: CASSLRLGGEQYF; abundance: -; d_gene: TRBD2; j_gene: TRBJ2-5; v_gene: TRBV27
CDR3nt: TGCGCCAGTGGGACAGGGGCGTCCCAAGAGACCCAGTACTTC; CDR3aa: CASGTGASQETQYF; abundance: few; d_gene: TRBD1; j_gene: TRBJ2-5; v_gene: TRBV5-1
CDR3nt: TGTGCCAGCAGCCGAATCGCAACTAATGAAAAACTGTTTTTT; CDR3aa: CASSRIATNEKLFF; abundance: -; d_gene: -; j_gene: TRBJ1-4; v_gene: TRBV7-2
CDR3nt: TGTGCCAGCACCCTAGCGGGAGGGCATTCTCCTGAGCAGTTCTTC; CDR3aa: CASTLAGGHSPEQFF; abundance: -; d_gene: TRBD2; j_gene: TRBJ2-1; v_gene: TRBV12-3/TRBV12-4
CDR3nt: TGCAGCGTTGAAGGCAAGAACACTGAAGCTTTCTTT; CDR3aa: CSVEGKNTEAFF; abundance: -; d_gene: -; j_gene: TRBJ1-1; v_gene: TRBV29-1
CDR3nt: TGCGCCAGCAGCCAAGTCTCAGGGGAACAAGAGACCCAGTACTTC; CDR3aa: CASSQVSGEQETQYF; abundance: few; d_gene: -; j_gene: TRBJ2-5; v_gene: TRBV4-1
CDR3nt: TGTGCCAGCAGCAATGACAGCCCCCTGGGGGGCTACACCTTC; CDR3aa: CASSNDSPLGGYTF; abundance: -; d_gene: -; j_gene: TRBJ1-2; v_gene: TRBV3-1
CDR3nt: TGTGCCAGCAGCCAAACCGGGACTAGCGGGAGGTTAGGCCTCTACAATGAGCAGTTCTTC; CDR3aa: CASSQTGTSGRLGLYNEQFF; abundance: -; d_gene: TRBD2; j_gene: TRBJ2-1; v_gene: TRBV6-1
CDR3nt: TGTGCCACCAGCAGAGAGGGCCTCGGGTGGGGTACGCAGTATTTT; CDR3aa: CATSREGLGWGTQYF; abundance: -; d_gene: -; j_gene: TRBJ2-3; v_gene: TRBV15
CDR3nt: TGTGCCAGCAGTTTGCCCAGGGGGGACAATGAGCAGTACTTC; CDR3aa: CASSLPRGDNEQYF; abundance: -; d_gene: -; j_gene: TRBJ2-5; v_gene: TRBV12-3/TRBV12-4
CDR3nt: TGTGCCAGCAGCCGACCGAGACAGGGGGCCCTGAACACTGAAGCTTTCTTT; CDR3aa: CASSRPRQGALNTEAFF; abundance: -; d_gene: TRBD1; j_gene: TRBJ1-1; v_gene: TRBV11-2
CDR3nt: TGTGCCAGCAGCTTATTTCCGCGGACTAGCGGTTCGGACGAGCAGTACTTC; CDR3aa: CASSLFPRTSGSDEQYF; abundance: few; d_gene: TRBD2; j_gene: TRBJ2-7; v_gene: TRBV9
CDR3nt: TGTGCCAGCTCACCGACCGGGACCCCGAATGAGCAGTTCTTC; CDR3aa: CASSPTGTPNEQFF; abundance: -; d_gene: -; j_gene: TRBJ2-1; v_gene: TRBV18
CDR3nt: TGTGCCAGCAGCGTGGGACGGTACTACGAGCAGTACTTC; CDR3aa: CASSVGRYYEQYF; abundance: -; d_gene: -; j_gene: TRBJ2-7; v_gene: TRBV28
CDR3nt: TGCGCCAGCAGCTTTAGACTGAACACAGATACGCAGTATTTT; CDR3aa: CASSFRLNTDTQYF; abundance: once; d_gene: -; j_gene: TRBJ2-3; v_gene: TRBV5-1
CDR3nt: TGTGCCAGCAGACCTAACAGGAAAAAACTGTTTTTT; CDR3aa: CASRPNRKKLFF; abundance: once; d_gene: -; j_gene: TRBJ1-4; v_gene: TRBV28
CDR3nt: TGTGCCAGCAGTTTGAGACGGCTGAACACTGAAGCTTTCTTT; CDR3aa: CASSLRRLNTEAFF; abundance: -; d_gene: -; j_gene: TRBJ1-1; v_gene: TRBV12-3/TRBV12-4
CDR3nt: TGCAGTGCTACACCCTCGACACTAGTCTCTGACAATGAGCAGTTCTTC; CDR3aa: CSATPSTLVSDNEQFF; abundance: few; d_gene: -; j_gene: TRBJ2-1; v_gene: TRBV20-1